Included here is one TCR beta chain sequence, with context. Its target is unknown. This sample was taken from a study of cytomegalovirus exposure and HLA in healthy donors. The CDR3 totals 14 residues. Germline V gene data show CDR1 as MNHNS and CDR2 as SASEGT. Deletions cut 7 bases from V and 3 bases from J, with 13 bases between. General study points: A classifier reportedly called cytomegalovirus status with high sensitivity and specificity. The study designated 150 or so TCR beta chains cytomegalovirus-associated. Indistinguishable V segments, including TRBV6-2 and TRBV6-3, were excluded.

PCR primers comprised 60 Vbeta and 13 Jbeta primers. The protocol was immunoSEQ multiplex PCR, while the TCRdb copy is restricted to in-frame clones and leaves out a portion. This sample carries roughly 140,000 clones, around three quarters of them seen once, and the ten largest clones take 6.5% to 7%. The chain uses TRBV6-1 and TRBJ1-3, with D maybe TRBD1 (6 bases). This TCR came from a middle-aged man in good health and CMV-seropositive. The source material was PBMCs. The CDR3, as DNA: TGTGCCAGCAATCAACAGGGTTATGGAAACACCATATATTTT. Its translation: CASNQQGYGNTIYF.